The 15 T cell receptor beta chains below come from one sample, sequenced in a study of vaccination and CD4 T cells after COVID-19. The Oncomine TCR Beta short-read assay generated sequence data from the DNA of cultured CD4+ T cells. Via MiXCR, TCRdb re-called the PCR reads, giving one row per CDR3 protein. This sample carries some 25,000 distinct CDR3 sequences, about three fifths of them seen once, and the ten largest clones take less than 9%. The treatment: roughly 11-day PBMC culture with coronavirus spike peptide pools or control peptides (ViraFEST assay). Which antigens these TCRs recognize remains unknown. Sequenced input: CD4+ T cells from blood, cultured in vitro. These receptors came from a human donor who had recovered from COVID-19.

The chain recombines TRBV5-4 with TRBJ2-5; no clear D gene. V was cut by 3 bases and J by 5 bases, with 8 bases left in between. The CDR3 sequence is 12 residues long. The germline V gene encodes CDR1 SGHNT and CDR2 YYREEE (reference sequence). This chain's CDR3 is CASSYPRETQYF. In nucleotides, the CDR3 is TGTGCCAGCAGCTACCCTCGGGAGACCCAGTACTTC.

This rearrangement joins TRBV20-1 to TRBJ2-7, with D perhaps matching TRBD2 (5 bases). This CDR3 is 15 amino acids long. Germline V gene sequence: CDR1 DFQATT, CDR2 SNEGSKA (reference sequence). Trimming cost V 4 bases and J 0 bases, with 16 bases left between them. The CDR3 nucleotides are TGCAGTGCTACCAAAGGGTATCGGGGCTCCTACGAGCAGTACTTC. Translation gives CSATKGYRGSYEQYF.

The CDR3 is CASSYSGSSNYGYTF. CDR3 sequence (DNA): TGTGCCAGCAGTTACTCAGGGTCGAGCAACTATGGCTACACCTTC. The gene calls are TRBV6-2 or TRBV6-3 and TRBJ1-2; no clear D. In germline, CDR1 is MNHEY, CDR2 SVGEGT. Trimming took off 0 bases at V and 2 bases at J, with 10 bases between the two ends. The CDR3 has 15 residues.

The sample holds a few counts of this clonotype. V gene TRBV20-1 combines with J gene TRBJ1-2; the D gene is possibly TRBD1 (5 bases). V lost 5 bases, J lost 7 bases, and 14 bases lay in between. Per germline, CDR1 DFQATT and CDR2 SNEGSKA (reference sequence). This CDR3 has 12 residues. CDR3: CSAHLRGPGYTF. CDR3 coding DNA: TGCAGTGCTCACCTTAGGGGACCTGGCTACACCTTC.

The rearrangement uses TRBV20-1 and TRBJ2-3; unclear D gene. This CDR3 spans 15 amino acids. CDR1 is DFQATT and CDR2 is SNEGSKA in the germline V gene (reference sequence). The V end was cut by 6 bases, the J end by 0 bases, with 16 bases between. The DNA of the CDR3 is TGCAGTGCAAACCCTAGGGCGCGTAGCACAGATACGCAGTATTTT. Translated: CSANPRARSTDTQYF.

The V and J genes are TRBV7-2 and TRBJ2-3; 10 bases are shared with TRBD2. This CDR3 spans 16 amino acids. Germline V gives CDR1 SGHTA, CDR2 FQGNSA. V gave up 0 bases and J gave up 5 bases; unmatched junction bases: 5. DNA of the CDR3: TGTGCCAGCAGCTTAGCTCCCAGCGGGAGGGGAGATACGCAGTATTTT. Amino acid sequence: CASSLAPSGRGDTQYF. Based on the CDR3 plus reference TRBV7-2 and TRBJ2-3, the full variable domain is GAGVSQSPSNKVTEKGKDVELRCDPISGHTALYWYRQSLGQGLEFLIYFQGNSAPDKSGLPSDRFSAERTGGSVSTLTIQRTQQEDSAVYLCASSLAPSGRGDTQYFGPGTRLTVL.

J is TRBJ2-1 and V is TRBV6-4, with 7 bases identical to TRBD2. CDR1 is MRHNA and CDR2 is SNTAGT in the germline V gene. After removal of 1 base from V and 4 bases from J, the junction contained 4 bases not matched to a gene. The CDR3 consists of 15 residues. Written as DNA, the CDR3 is TGTGCCAGCAGTGACTGGGCAGCGGGGTACAATGAGCAGTTCTTC. Its protein is CASSDWAAGYNEQFF.

This rearrangement joins TRBV9 to TRBJ2-3; D unclear. The CDR3 sequence is 11 residues long. Germline CDR1 reads SGDLS; CDR2 reads YYNGEE. The V and J ends lost 8 bases and 4 bases respectively, with 8 bases between them. The CDR3 DNA is TGTGCCAGTGGAGAGGCAGATACGCAGTATTTT. Residues: CASGEADTQYF.

The rearrangement joins TRBV29-1 to TRBJ1-3, with D possibly matching TRBD1 (5 bases). Germline assignment: CDR1 SQVTM and CDR2 ANQGSEA. The V end lost 6 bases, the J end lost 1 base, and 10 bases lay between the germline ends. The CDR3 is made up of 13 amino acids. In DNA form, the CDR3 reads TGCAGCGTCCTCACAGGTTCTGGAAACACCATATATTTT. This encodes CSVLTGSGNTIYF.

This chain joins TRBV24-1 and TRBJ1-2; 8 positions match TRBD1. V was clipped by 4 bases and J by 1 base; unmatched bases: 10. The CDR3 is 17 residues long. CDR1 KGHDR and CDR2 SFDVKD come from the germline V gene. This CDR3 is CATSDTVQGAGNYGYTF. In DNA, the CDR3 is TGTGCCACCAGTGACACCGTGCAGGGGGCCGGTAACTATGGCTACACCTTC.

This rearrangement joins TRBV5-6 to TRBJ2-7; D remains unclear. The CDR3 loop spans 12 amino acids. Germline CDR1 reads SGHDT; CDR2 reads YYEEEE. V lost 5 bases and J 6 bases, leaving 12 bases between the germline ends. CDR3 sequence: CASSPISGEQYF. CDR3 DNA: TGTGCCAGCAGTCCCATCTCGGGCGAGCAGTACTTC.

The rearrangement links TRBV18 to TRBJ1-2; maybe TRBD1 (5 bases). V was shortened by 3 bases and J by 6 bases, with 23 bases between the two germline ends. CDR3 length equals 17 residues. CDR1 and CDR2 (germline): KGHSH, LQKENI. The CDR3 is CASSPESRPGRSNGYTF. The CDR3 bases are TGTGCCAGCTCACCCGAGAGTCGGCCAGGGCGATCCAATGGCTACACCTTC. Using reference TRBV18 and TRBJ1-2 for the parts outside the CDR3, the full variable domain is NAGVMQNPRHLVRRRGQEARLRCSPMKGHSHVYWYRQLPEEGLKFMVYLQKENIIDESGMPKERFSAEFPKEGPSILRIQQVVRGDSAAYFCASSPESRPGRSNGYTFGSGTRLTVV.

In its sample, this clonotype was seen a few times. The chain carries TRBV7-2 and TRBJ2-3; 15 nucleotides match TRBD2. CDR3 size: 16 residues. V shed 4 bases and J 8 bases; nucleotides not matched to a gene: 7. Germline CDR1 is SGHTA and CDR2 is FQGNSA. For the CDR3, the DNA is TGTGCCAGCAGCTCCCGGACTAGCGGGAGGGCAGGTACGCAGTATTTT. Translating it yields CASSSRTSGRAGTQYF.

This chain joins TRBV30 and TRBJ2-1, with TRBD2 matching 13 bases. Germline V lookup: CDR1 GTSNPN, CDR2 SVGIG (reference sequence). This CDR3 contains 15 residues. J lost 8 bases, V lost 4 bases, and 8 bases had no gene match. CDR3 residues: CAWTSPGLAGHEQFF. CDR3 DNA: TGTGCCTGGACGAGTCCGGGACTAGCGGGACATGAGCAGTTCTTC.

A few counts support this clonotype. CDR3 DNA: TGTGCCAGCAGCAGGACAGGGAGGGCTGAAGCTTTCTTT. This sequence encodes CASSRTGRAEAFF. V usage is TRBV6-1 and J usage is TRBJ1-1, with 8 positions matching TRBD1. The germline V gene encodes CDR1 MNHNS and CDR2 SASEGT. Unmatched junction bases numbered 6, after V lost 6 bases and J lost 6 bases. The CDR3 totals 13 residues.